This entry describes one T cell receptor beta chain. This record belongs to a study of blood T cell repertoires in COVID-19. Profiling relied on immunoSEQ multiplex PCR, and the TCRdb table lists in-frame clones only, not all of them. The data contain over 150,000 clones, 65% to 85% of them singletons. The material sequenced was peripheral blood. This sequence was found in a woman aged 55-69 years with acute or convalescent COVID-19.

The CDR3 sequence is CASRGGQGAHNEQFF. Written as DNA, the CDR3 is TGTGCCAGTAGGGGTGGGCAGGGGGCGCACAATGAGCAGTTCTTC. The gene calls are TRBV19 and TRBJ2-1, with TRBD1 matching over 8 bases. The V and J ends lost 6 bases and 5 bases, in that order; junction bases with no gene match: 9. Germline CDR1 and CDR2: LNHDA and SQIVND (reference sequence). This CDR3 region has 15 residues.